Listed below are T cell receptor beta chains from one sample, sequenced in a study of T cells in Graves' hyperthyroidism and ophthalmopathy. TCRdb processed the multiplex PCR reads anew with MiXCR; each CDR3 protein has one entry. The data contain more than 600,000 distinct CDR3 sequences, 16% of them singletons. The sample taken for sequencing was blood. These receptors all stem from a man between 18 and 35 years old with Graves' hyperthyroidism. CDR3s include the opening cysteine and the closing phenylalanine or tryptophan. The D gene is left open where the match is weak. Clone size is not always given. Where it is, it says once, few, many or a class for expanded clones.

J gene: TRBJ2-7
V gene: TRBV20-1
clone size: few
D gene: -
CDR3 protein: CSASPQGSRNEQYF
CDR3 DNA: TGCAGTGCTAGTCCCCAGGGGTCAAGGAACGAGCAGTACTTC

J gene: TRBJ1-1
V gene: TRBV7-9
clone size: many
D gene: -
CDR3 protein: CASSVTRVDTEAFF
CDR3 DNA: TGTGCCAGCAGCGTTACAAGGGTCGACACTGAAGCTTTCTTT

J gene: TRBJ1-2
V gene: TRBV10-2
clone size: -
D gene: TRBD1
CDR3 protein: CASSGQVDQGYTF
CDR3 DNA: TGCGCCAGCAGCGGACAGGTGGATCAAGGCTACACCTTC

J gene: TRBJ2-1
V gene: TRBV7-3
clone size: -
D gene: TRBD2
CDR3 protein: CASSFLAGAEQFF
CDR3 DNA: TGTGCCAGCAGCTTCTTAGCGGGAGCTGAGCAGTTCTTC

J gene: TRBJ1-4
V gene: TRBV6-5
clone size: -
D gene: -
CDR3 protein: CASSYSKDSLNEKLFF
CDR3 DNA: TGTGCCAGCAGTTACTCGAAGGACAGCCTTAATGAAAAACTGTTTTTT

J gene: TRBJ2-1
V gene: TRBV20-1
clone size: many
D gene: -
CDR3 protein: CSAREGRSYNEQFF
CDR3 DNA: TGCAGTGCTAGAGAGGGCCGCTCCTACAATGAGCAGTTCTTC

J gene: TRBJ2-7
V gene: TRBV7-9
clone size: -
D gene: TRBD1
CDR3 protein: CASSLGQGLVQYF
CDR3 DNA: TGTGCCAGCAGCCTAGGACAGGGTTTGGTGCAGTACTTC

J gene: TRBJ1-1
V gene: TRBV30
clone size: many
D gene: -
CDR3 protein: CAWSWAGGTEAFF
CDR3 DNA: TGTGCCTGGAGTTGGGCGGGGGGCACTGAAGCTTTCTTT

J gene: TRBJ1-2
V gene: TRBV10-3
clone size: few
D gene: TRBD1
CDR3 protein: CAISEPPGQGDGYTF
CDR3 DNA: TGTGCCATCAGTGAGCCTCCGGGACAGGGGGATGGCTACACCTTC

J gene: TRBJ2-3
V gene: TRBV6-1
clone size: few
D gene: TRBD2
CDR3 protein: CASSLLAMDTQYF
CDR3 DNA: TGTGCCAGCAGTTTACTAGCGATGGATACGCAGTATTTT

J gene: TRBJ1-2
V gene: TRBV28
clone size: few
D gene: -
CDR3 protein: CASTPDRRYGYTF
CDR3 DNA: TGTGCCAGCACCCCTGACAGGCGCTATGGCTACACCTTC

J gene: TRBJ2-1
V gene: TRBV20-1
clone size: many
D gene: -
CDR3 protein: CSASDTRHNEQFF
CDR3 DNA: TGCAGTGCTAGCGACACACGGCACAATGAGCAGTTCTTC

J gene: TRBJ2-1
V gene: TRBV6-1
clone size: many
D gene: -
CDR3 protein: CASLGWSRGDEQFF
CDR3 DNA: TGTGCCAGCCTCGGGTGGTCGCGAGGCGATGAGCAGTTCTTC

J gene: TRBJ2-2
V gene: TRBV18
clone size: -
D gene: -
CDR3 protein: CASSPQSGVGTGELFF
CDR3 DNA: TGTGCCAGCTCACCACAGTCGGGCGTCGGCACCGGGGAGCTGTTTTTT

J gene: TRBJ1-3
V gene: TRBV7-9
clone size: -
D gene: -
CDR3 protein: CASDESGNTIYF
CDR3 DNA: TGTGCCAGCGATGAGAGCGGAAACACCATATATTTT

J gene: TRBJ1-5
V gene: TRBV13
clone size: few
D gene: -
CDR3 protein: CASSLGSRSPQHF
CDR3 DNA: TGTGCCAGCAGCTTAGGGTCCCGATCGCCCCAGCATTTT

J gene: TRBJ2-3
V gene: TRBV30
clone size: many
D gene: -
CDR3 protein: CAWSLRPSTDTQYF
CDR3 DNA: TGTGCCTGGAGTTTAAGACCCAGCACAGATACGCAGTATTTT

J gene: TRBJ1-2
V gene: TRBV7-2
clone size: few
D gene: -
CDR3 protein: CASSLGSSAYGYTF
CDR3 DNA: TGTGCCAGCAGCTTAGGGTCTTCTGCCTATGGCTACACCTTC

J gene: TRBJ1-4
V gene: TRBV28
clone size: few
D gene: -
CDR3 protein: CASSLFQGGEKLFF
CDR3 DNA: TGTGCCAGCAGTCTCTTCCAGGGTGGAGAAAAACTGTTTTTT

J gene: TRBJ1-6
V gene: TRBV27
clone size: few
D gene: -
CDR3 protein: CASSLWRLKSPLHF
CDR3 DNA: TGTGCCAGCAGTTTATGGAGGCTCAAATCACCCCTCCACTTT

J gene: TRBJ2-5
V gene: TRBV29-1
clone size: few
D gene: TRBD2
CDR3 protein: CSVDGTSGQETQYF
CDR3 DNA: TGCAGCGTAGACGGGACTAGCGGACAAGAGACCCAGTACTTC

J gene: TRBJ1-3
V gene: TRBV13
clone size: few
D gene: -
CDR3 protein: CASSLAGVAHTIYF
CDR3 DNA: TGTGCCAGCAGCTTGGCGGGGGTGGCGCACACCATATATTTT

J gene: TRBJ2-7
V gene: TRBV28
clone size: many
D gene: -
CDR3 protein: CASRVADLGEQYF
CDR3 DNA: TGTGCCAGCAGGGTAGCGGACCTGGGAGAGCAGTACTTC

J gene: TRBJ2-1
V gene: TRBV6-1
clone size: few
D gene: -
CDR3 protein: CASSETVSSYNEQFF
CDR3 DNA: TGTGCCAGCAGTGAAACAGTAAGCTCCTACAATGAGCAGTTCTTC

J gene: TRBJ2-1
V gene: TRBV6-1
clone size: few
D gene: -
CDR3 protein: CASSPGGQPSQFF
CDR3 DNA: TGTGCCAGCAGCCCCGGGGGGCAGCCAAGTCAGTTCTTC

J gene: TRBJ2-1
V gene: TRBV18
clone size: few
D gene: TRBD1
CDR3 protein: CASTPGQGIEQFF
CDR3 DNA: TGTGCCAGCACTCCGGGACAGGGGATTGAGCAGTTCTTC

J gene: TRBJ2-5
V gene: TRBV5-8
clone size: -
D gene: -
CDR3 protein: CASSLDPPRLFQETQYF
CDR3 DNA: TGTGCCAGCAGCTTGGACCCTCCTAGACTCTTCCAAGAGACCCAGTACTTC

J gene: TRBJ2-3
V gene: TRBV2
clone size: many
D gene: -
CDR3 protein: CASSHDRSTDTQYF
CDR3 DNA: TGTGCCAGCAGTCACGACAGGAGCACAGATACGCAGTATTTT

J gene: TRBJ2-4
V gene: TRBV20-1
clone size: -
D gene: -
CDR3 protein: CSARKGSTLAKNIQYF
CDR3 DNA: TGCAGTGCTAGAAAAGGGTCAACTCTAGCCAAAAACATTCAGTACTTC

J gene: TRBJ2-7
V gene: TRBV29-1
clone size: few
D gene: -
CDR3 protein: CSVGRTSVGNEQYF
CDR3 DNA: TGCAGCGTTGGCCGGACTTCAGTGGGAAACGAGCAGTACTTC

J gene: TRBJ1-5
V gene: TRBV15
clone size: few
D gene: -
CDR3 protein: CATMGRGGQPQHF
CDR3 DNA: TGTGCCACCATGGGGCGGGGGGGTCAGCCCCAGCATTTT

J gene: TRBJ1-5
V gene: TRBV6-1
clone size: few
D gene: -
CDR3 protein: CASREGGGNQPQHF
CDR3 DNA: TGTGCCAGCAGGGAGGGAGGGGGCAATCAGCCCCAGCATTTT

J gene: TRBJ1-1
V gene: TRBV10-3
clone size: many
D gene: -
CDR3 protein: CAIGRAGGDTEAFF
CDR3 DNA: TGTGCCATCGGCAGAGCGGGGGGGGACACTGAAGCTTTCTTT

J gene: TRBJ1-1
V gene: TRBV25-1
clone size: few
D gene: -
CDR3 protein: CASSELGLNTEAFF
CDR3 DNA: TGTGCCAGCAGTGAATTGGGCCTGAACACTGAAGCTTTCTTT

J gene: TRBJ2-7
V gene: TRBV27
clone size: many
D gene: -
CDR3 protein: CASSPRDKSYEQYF
CDR3 DNA: TGTGCCAGCAGTCCCAGGGACAAATCCTACGAGCAGTACTTC

J gene: TRBJ2-5
V gene: TRBV28
clone size: -
D gene: TRBD2
CDR3 protein: CASSVAGGRQETQYF
CDR3 DNA: TGTGCCAGCAGTGTAGCGGGAGGGCGGCAAGAGACCCAGTACTTC

J gene: TRBJ2-2
V gene: TRBV19
clone size: -
D gene: TRBD2
CDR3 protein: CASSISLAGAANTGELFF
CDR3 DNA: TGTGCCAGTAGTATATCACTAGCGGGAGCGGCGAACACCGGGGAGCTGTTTTTT

J gene: TRBJ2-2
V gene: TRBV11-2
clone size: many
D gene: -
CDR3 protein: CASSLGQSWTRTGELFF
CDR3 DNA: TGTGCCAGCAGTTTAGGACAGTCCTGGACTCGCACCGGGGAGCTGTTTTTT

J gene: TRBJ2-1
V gene: TRBV7-8
clone size: many
D gene: -
CDR3 protein: CASSSRLTNGNEQFF
CDR3 DNA: TGTGCCAGCAGCTCTAGACTCACCAACGGGAATGAGCAGTTCTTC

J gene: TRBJ1-1
V gene: TRBV6-5
clone size: many
D gene: -
CDR3 protein: CASSYEGLNTEAFF
CDR3 DNA: TGTGCCAGCAGTTACGAAGGCCTGAACACTGAAGCTTTCTTT

J gene: TRBJ2-4
V gene: TRBV7-2
clone size: many
D gene: TRBD2
CDR3 protein: CASSPGLAGDIQYF
CDR3 DNA: TGTGCCAGCAGCCCGGGACTAGCGGGAGACATTCAGTACTTC

J gene: TRBJ2-1
V gene: TRBV29-1
clone size: -
D gene: TRBD1
CDR3 protein: CSVTGPYNEQFF
CDR3 DNA: TGCAGCGTGACAGGGCCCTACAATGAGCAGTTCTTC

J gene: TRBJ2-5
V gene: TRBV24-1
clone size: -
D gene: -
CDR3 protein: CATRDRNQETQYF
CDR3 DNA: TGTGCCACCAGAGACAGGAACCAAGAGACCCAGTACTTC

J gene: TRBJ2-1
V gene: TRBV2
clone size: many
D gene: TRBD2
CDR3 protein: CASSPGLVTHNEQFF
CDR3 DNA: TGTGCCAGCAGCCCGGGACTAGTAACCCACAATGAGCAGTTCTTC

J gene: TRBJ1-1
V gene: TRBV29-1
clone size: few
D gene: -
CDR3 protein: CSVEAQGTVAFF
CDR3 DNA: TGCAGCGTTGAAGCCCAGGGAACGGTAGCTTTCTTT

J gene: TRBJ2-7
V gene: TRBV7-8
clone size: -
D gene: TRBD2
CDR3 protein: CASSLALAGANEQYF
CDR3 DNA: TGTGCCAGCAGCCTAGCCCTAGCGGGAGCCAACGAGCAGTACTTC

J gene: TRBJ2-1
V gene: TRBV7-9
clone size: few
D gene: -
CDR3 protein: CASSARTVSSYNEQFF
CDR3 DNA: TGTGCCAGCAGCGCACGGACAGTTAGCTCCTACAATGAGCAGTTCTTC

J gene: TRBJ1-1
V gene: TRBV24-1
clone size: -
D gene: -
CDR3 protein: CATMGANTEAFF
CDR3 DNA: TGTGCCACGATGGGGGCGAACACTGAAGCTTTCTTT

J gene: TRBJ1-6
V gene: TRBV7-9
clone size: -
D gene: -
CDR3 protein: CASSFARTNNSPLHF
CDR3 DNA: TGTGCCAGCAGCTTTGCCCGGACTAATAATTCACCCCTCCACTTT

J gene: TRBJ1-4
V gene: TRBV7-2
clone size: few
D gene: -
CDR3 protein: CASSYLWGNEKLFF
CDR3 DNA: TGTGCCAGCAGCTACCTGTGGGGAAATGAAAAACTGTTTTTT

J gene: TRBJ2-1
V gene: TRBV6-1
clone size: many
D gene: TRBD1
CDR3 protein: CASSTGTGGAYEQFF
CDR3 DNA: TGTGCCAGCAGCACGGGTACAGGGGGCGCATACGAGCAGTTCTTC

J gene: TRBJ1-2
V gene: TRBV6-2/TRBV6-3
clone size: few
D gene: -
CDR3 protein: CASKAGNYGYTF
CDR3 DNA: TGTGCCAGCAAGGCAGGGAACTATGGCTACACCTTC

J gene: TRBJ2-3
V gene: TRBV7-8
clone size: many
D gene: TRBD2
CDR3 protein: CASSLEGGTSADTQYF
CDR3 DNA: TGTGCCAGCAGCTTAGAGGGGGGGACTAGCGCAGATACGCAGTATTTT

J gene: TRBJ2-7
V gene: TRBV6-6
clone size: many
D gene: -
CDR3 protein: CASSYRILAPLYEQYF
CDR3 DNA: TGTGCCAGCAGTTACCGGATCCTGGCCCCCCTCTACGAGCAGTACTTC

J gene: TRBJ2-7
V gene: TRBV10-3
clone size: few
D gene: TRBD2
CDR3 protein: CAAATSGSYEQYF
CDR3 DNA: TGTGCCGCAGCTACTAGCGGGAGCTACGAGCAGTACTTC

J gene: TRBJ2-1
V gene: TRBV29-1
clone size: few
D gene: -
CDR3 protein: CSVEDQNEQFF
CDR3 DNA: TGCAGCGTTGAAGACCAGAATGAGCAGTTCTTC

J gene: TRBJ2-1
V gene: TRBV6-5
clone size: few
D gene: TRBD1
CDR3 protein: CASSPRDRADNEQFF
CDR3 DNA: TGTGCCAGCAGTCCCCGGGACAGGGCCGACAATGAGCAGTTCTTC

J gene: TRBJ2-7
V gene: TRBV12-3/TRBV12-4
clone size: -
D gene: -
CDR3 protein: CASSLLMTYEQYF
CDR3 DNA: TGTGCCAGCAGTTTACTCATGACCTACGAGCAGTACTTC